Following are 21 T cell receptor beta chains from one sample sequenced in a study of cytomegalovirus exposure and HLA in healthy donors. Use of 60 Vbeta and 13 Jbeta primers characterized the PCR. Produced via immunoSEQ multiplex PCR; TCRdb's table is partial and in-frame only. The table has roughly 130,000 clones, 65% to 75% seen once. Material: PBMCs. Receptors originate from a woman between 45 and 60 years old in good health and CMV-seropositive.

This chain connects TRBV19 to TRBJ2-7, with unresolved D. The CDR3 spans 11 residues. Trimming took off 5 bases at V and 5 bases at J, with 7 bases between the two ends. In germline, CDR1 is LNHDA, CDR2 SQIVND (reference sequence). CDR3 region: CASSATHEQYF. The CDR3 nucleotides are TGTGCCAGTAGTGCTACCCACGAGCAGTACTTC.

The chain joins TRBV2 to TRBJ1-5; D might be TRBD1 (6 bases). The ends were cut back, 4 bases at V and 3 bases at J, with 13 bases in the middle. CDR3 length: 15 amino acids. CDR1 and CDR2 from the germline V gene are SNHLY and FYNNEI. As DNA, the CDR3 is TGTGCCAGCAGTGTACAGGGAGATTCCAATCAGCCCCAGCATTTT. Encoded protein: CASSVQGDSNQPQHF.

This chain joins TRBV11-3 and TRBJ2-2, with 7 bases aligning to TRBD1. The CDR3 loop spans 14 amino acids. Trimming cost V 1 base and J 6 bases; bases outside gene matches: 2. Germline loops: CDR1 SGHNT, CDR2 YENEEA. CDR3 sequence (DNA): TGTGCCAGCAGCTTAGTACAGGGGCCCGGGGAGCTGTTTTTT. Protein: CASSLVQGPGELFF. Using reference TRBV11-3 and TRBJ2-2 for the parts outside the CDR3, the full variable domain is EAGVVQSPRYKIIEKKQPVAFWCNPISGHNTLYWYLQNLGQGPELLIRYENEEAVDDSQLPKDRFSAERLKGVDSTLKIQPAELGDSAVYLCASSLVQGPGELFFGEGSRLTVL.

V gene TRBV7-9 combines with J gene TRBJ1-4; D remains ambiguous. Trimming removed 1 base from V and 4 bases from J, with 7 bases in between. This CDR3 contains 14 residues. Germline V gene lookup returns CDR1 SEHNR and CDR2 FQNEAQ (reference sequence). The CDR3 here is CASSLVRSNEKLFF. The CDR3 nucleotides read TGTGCCAGCAGCTTAGTTCGGAGTAATGAAAAACTGTTTTTT.

This clone came up a few times. This chain links TRBV27 with TRBJ2-7, with 9 positions matching TRBD1. J lost 2 bases, V lost 6 bases, and 5 bases had no gene match. Germline assignment: CDR1 MNHEY and CDR2 SMNVEV (reference sequence). The CDR3 sequence is 14 residues long. In nucleotides, the CDR3 is TGTGCCAGCAGGACAGGGGGTTACCCCTACGAGCAGTACTTC. It translates to CASRTGGYPYEQYF.

The rearrangement joins TRBV5-6 to TRBJ1-1; D unresolved. This CDR3 region has 14 residues. CDR1 SGHDT and CDR2 YYEEEE come from the germline V gene. Trimming pared 2 bases from V and 0 bases from J, leaving 8 bases between. The CDR3 is CASSLQNMNTEAFF. The CDR3 DNA reads as TGTGCCAGCAGCTTACAAAACATGAACACTGAAGCTTTCTTT.

V and J are TRBV7-2 and TRBJ1-5; no reliable D call. The CDR3 length is 15 residues. The V end was cut by 4 bases, the J end by 5 bases, with 15 bases between. The germline V gene has CDR1 SGHTA and CDR2 FQGNSA. The DNA for the CDR3 is TGTGCCAGCAGCTCACACTCCAGGCGGGATCAGCCCCAGCATTTT. As protein: CASSSHSRRDQPQHF.

V gene TRBV4-2 combines with J gene TRBJ1-3, with D maybe TRBD1 (5 bases). The length of the CDR3 is 15 residues. Per the germline V gene, CDR1 is LGHNA and CDR2 is YNFKEQ. The V end lost 6 bases, the J end lost 4 bases, and 16 bases lay between the germline ends. In DNA form, the CDR3 reads TGTGCCAGCAGAGATCCGGGACTGCCCGGAAACACCATATATTTT. Translating gives CASRDPGLPGNTIYF.

This clone was counted between two and nine times. The rearrangement links TRBV6-6 to TRBJ2-7; 8 positions agree with TRBD1. Trimming took 10 bases from V and 4 from J; bases not matched to a gene: 9. Germline CDR1 and CDR2: MNHNY and SVGAGI (reference sequence). This CDR3 is built from 13 residues. CDR3: CATRPDRDYEQYF. DNA of the CDR3: TGTGCCACTCGACCGGACAGGGATTACGAGCAGTACTTC.

J is TRBJ2-7 and V is TRBV5-1; 7 bases are shared with TRBD1. Trimming cost V 4 bases and J 4 bases; bases outside gene matches: 2. The germline V gene encodes CDR1 SGHRS and CDR2 YFSETQ. This CDR3 spans 12 amino acids. The CDR3 DNA reads TGCGCCAGCAGCACGACAGGGTACGAGCAGTACTTC. Its protein product is CASSTTGYEQYF.

This clone turned up a few times. The gene calls are TRBV7-9 and TRBJ1-1, with 7 bases identical to TRBD1. With 1 base clipped from V and 3 bases from J, the junction kept 2 bases outside the gene matches. The CDR3 spans 14 residues. Germline V gene sequence: CDR1 SEHNR, CDR2 FQNEAQ (reference sequence). CDR3 DNA sequence: TGTGCCAGCAGCTTAGGACAGGGTTACACTGAAGCTTTCTTT. Translating gives CASSLGQGYTEAFF.

This clone was detected ten times or more. The sample has other DNA sequences that encode this CDR3 too. This chain links TRBV27 with TRBJ1-1, with D unclear. The CDR3 is 13 residues long. Germline CDR1 reads MNHEY; CDR2 reads SMNVEV (reference sequence). Trimming cost V 3 bases and J 3 bases, with 8 bases left between them. In nucleotides, the CDR3 is TGTGCCAGCAGTTTCGAGGGAGACACTGAAGCTTTCTTT. Residues: CASSFEGDTEAFF.

The chain carries TRBV30 and TRBJ1-5; D is ambiguous. V was trimmed by 1 base and J by 4 bases, leaving 11 bases between them. Germline V CDR1 and CDR2: GTSNPN, SVGIG (reference sequence). There are 14 residues in the CDR3. DNA for the CDR3: TGTGCCTGGAGTGGTCACAGCCCAAATCAGCCCCAGCATTTT. This translates into CAWSGHSPNQPQHF.

This chain connects TRBV6-1 to TRBJ2-1; D remains ambiguous. Germline assignment: CDR1 MNHNS and CDR2 SASEGT. Trimming removed 3 bases from V and 5 bases from J, with 5 bases in between. The CDR3 sequence is 12 residues long. CDR3 sequence (DNA): TGTGCCAGCAGTGATAGAAACAATGAGCAGTTCTTC. Its protein product is CASSDRNNEQFF.

The gene calls are TRBV19 and TRBJ2-4; a possible D gene is TRBD1 (6 bases). Germline V gene sequence: CDR1 LNHDA, CDR2 SQIVND (reference sequence). Trimming left V 5 bases short and J 6 bases short, with 14 bases between. The CDR3 sequence is 14 residues long. For the CDR3, the DNA is TGTGCCAGTAGTTCCCCCGCAGGGGTAAACATTCAGTACTTC. Its translation: CASSSPAGVNIQYF.

The chain links TRBV7-9 to TRBJ2-1; the match to TRBD2 covers 9 bases. V trimming: 2 bases; J trimming: 9 bases; junction bases outside the gene matches: 5. Germline assignment: CDR1 SEHNR and CDR2 FQNEAQ (reference sequence). The CDR3 has 14 residues. The CDR3 sequence: CASSLSAGGPEQFF. In DNA form, the CDR3 reads TGTGCCAGCAGCTTATCGGCGGGGGGGCCTGAGCAGTTCTTC.

The CDR3 is CASGAGTDCGYTF. The CDR3 DNA reads as TGTGCTAGTGGCGCGGGGACAGACTGTGGCTACACCTTC. V gene TRBV12-5 combines with J gene TRBJ1-2, with TRBD1 matching 7 bases. CDR1 and CDR2 (germline): LGHNT, FRNRAP. The V and J ends lost 6 bases and 7 bases, in that order; junction bases with no gene match: 8. This CDR3 spans 13 amino acids.

The J gene is TRBJ1-4, the V gene TRBV7-2; D is unclear. The V gene's germline CDR1 is SGHTA and CDR2 FQGNSA. Trimming took 2 bases from V and 6 from J, leaving 7 bases between them. The CDR3 runs 13 residues. The chain's CDR3 is CASSLSADEKLFF. CDR3 coding DNA: TGTGCCAGCAGCTTATCAGCGGATGAAAAACTGTTTTTT.

This chain links TRBV6-5 with TRBJ1-2; D uncertain. The CDR3 consists of 14 residues. Per germline, CDR1 MNHEY and CDR2 SVGAGI. The V end was cut by 2 bases, the J end by 7 bases, with 14 bases between. The CDR3 protein is CASSYDFAGSGYTF. CDR3 coding DNA: TGTGCCAGCAGTTACGATTTTGCGGGGAGTGGCTACACCTTC.

This clone was picked up a small number of times. J is TRBJ2-1 and V is TRBV15; tentative D call: TRBD1 (5 bases). There are 12 residues in the CDR3. Germline CDR1 is LNHNV and CDR2 is YYDKDF (reference sequence). Trimming cost V 0 bases and J 13 bases, with 10 bases left between them. CDR3 protein: CATSRDVGEQFF. CDR3 sequence (DNA): TGTGCCACCAGCAGAGATGTAGGGGAACAGTTCTTC.

This chain connects TRBV5-1 to TRBJ2-7, with D perhaps matching TRBD1 (5 bases). This CDR3 comprises 14 residues. Deletions cut 1 base from V and 6 bases from J, with 14 bases between. Germline V gives CDR1 SGHRS, CDR2 YFSETQ. The CDR3 sequence: CASSLQAGQGEQYF. In DNA form, the CDR3 reads TGCGCCAGCAGCTTGCAGGCAGGGCAGGGCGAGCAGTACTTC.